This T cell receptor (beta chain) was profiled in a study of T cell repertoires in cytomegalovirus infection. Overall study: CMV epitopes in the study were HLA-C-restricted (recently identified) and HLA-B-restricted (well studied). CMV infection and matching HLA type were both indicated by public TCR beta signatures.

A note on this clonotype: Its antigen is unidentified.

A single record per CDR3 protein comes from TCRdb applying MiXCR to the reads. This table has around 58,000 distinct CDR3 sequences, around 20% appearing once. Study-level points and caveats: Cumulative frequency of public TCR beta families picked out carriers of CMV plus the relevant HLA. Across the ex vivo response, the dominant clonotypes were HLA-C-restricted CMV-specific TCR beta clonotypes.

The sequencing here drew on CD8+ T cells from cultured PBMCs, taken from culture after CMV antigen stimulation. The sequence was obtained from a human donor in good health (CMV status not recorded). Some clones in this sample may be carry-over from other donors' samples.

The CDR3 spells CASSPGTGLYEQYF. CDR3 sequence (DNA): TGTGCCAGCAGTCCGGGGACAGGTCTGTACGAGCAGTACTTC. The V gene is TRBV27, the J gene TRBJ2-7; TRBD1 matches 8 bases. There are 14 residues in the CDR3. Germline CDR1 reads MNHEY; CDR2 reads SMNVEV (reference sequence). V lost 5 bases, J lost 4 bases, and 7 bases stayed unmatched.